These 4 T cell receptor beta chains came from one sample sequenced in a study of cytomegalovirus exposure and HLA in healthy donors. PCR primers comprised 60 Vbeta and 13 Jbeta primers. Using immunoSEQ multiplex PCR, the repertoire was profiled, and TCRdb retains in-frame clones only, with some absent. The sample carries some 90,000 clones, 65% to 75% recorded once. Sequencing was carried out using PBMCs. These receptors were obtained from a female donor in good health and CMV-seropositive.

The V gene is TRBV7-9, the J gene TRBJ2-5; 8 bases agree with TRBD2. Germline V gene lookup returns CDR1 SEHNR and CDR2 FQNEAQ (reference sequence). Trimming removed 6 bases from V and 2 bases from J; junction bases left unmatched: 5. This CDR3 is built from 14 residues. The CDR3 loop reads CASRARGAQETQYF. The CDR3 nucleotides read TGTGCCAGCAGGGCGCGGGGGGCTCAAGAGACCCAGTACTTC.

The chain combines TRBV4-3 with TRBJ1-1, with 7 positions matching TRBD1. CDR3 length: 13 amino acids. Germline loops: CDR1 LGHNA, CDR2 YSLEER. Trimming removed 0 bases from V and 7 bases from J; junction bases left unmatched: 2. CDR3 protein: CASSQETGSEAFF. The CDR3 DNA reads TGCGCCAGCAGCCAAGAGACAGGGAGTGAAGCTTTCTTT.

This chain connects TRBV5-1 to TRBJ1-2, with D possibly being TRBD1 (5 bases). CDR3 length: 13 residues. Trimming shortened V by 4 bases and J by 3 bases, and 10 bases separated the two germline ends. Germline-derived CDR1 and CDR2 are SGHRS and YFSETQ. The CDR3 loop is CASSQGSDYGYTF. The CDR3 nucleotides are TGCGCCAGCAGCCAGGGAAGTGACTATGGCTACACCTTC. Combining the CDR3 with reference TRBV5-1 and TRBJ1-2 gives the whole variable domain KAGVTQTPRYLIKTRGQQVTLSCSPISGHRSVSWYQQTPGQGLQFLFEYFSETQRNKGNFPGRFSGRQFSNSRSEMNVSTLELGDSALYLCASSQGSDYGYTFGSGTRLTVV.

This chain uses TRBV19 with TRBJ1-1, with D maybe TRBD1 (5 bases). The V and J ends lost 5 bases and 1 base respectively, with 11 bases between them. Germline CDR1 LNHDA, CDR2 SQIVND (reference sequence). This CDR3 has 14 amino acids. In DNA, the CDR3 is TGTGCCAGTAGTCTCTTGACAGAGAACACTGAAGCTTTCTTT. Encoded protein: CASSLLTENTEAFF.